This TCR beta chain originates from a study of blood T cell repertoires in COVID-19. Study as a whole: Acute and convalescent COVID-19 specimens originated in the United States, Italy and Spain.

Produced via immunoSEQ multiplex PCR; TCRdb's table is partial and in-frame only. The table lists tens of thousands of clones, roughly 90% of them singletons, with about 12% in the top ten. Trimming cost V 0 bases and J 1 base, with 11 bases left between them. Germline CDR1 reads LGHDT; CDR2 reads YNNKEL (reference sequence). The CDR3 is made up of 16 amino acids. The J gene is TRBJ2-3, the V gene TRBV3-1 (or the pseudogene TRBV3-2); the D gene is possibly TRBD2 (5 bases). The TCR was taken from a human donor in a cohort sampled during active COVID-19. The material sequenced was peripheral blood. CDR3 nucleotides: TGTGCCAGCAGCCAAGATACCGGAGGCCGCACAGATACGCAGTATTTT. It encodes CASSQDTGGRTDTQYF.